The rows below give T cell receptor beta chains drawn from one sample of a study of blood T cells in healthy people across ages. MiXCR, applied by TCRdb to the 5' RACE reads, yields one record per CDR3 protein. The sample has about 590,000 distinct CDR3 sequences, approximately 30% seen once; the top ten hold around a sixth. The sample was blood. All receptors derive from a woman over 75 in good health. Both conserved end residues are trimmed from each CDR3. Each record gives: V gene, J gene, D gene, CDR3 length, CDR3 protein. A D gene is named only where the DNA matches it firmly.

TRBV5-1	TRBJ1-2	TRBD1	12	ASSLRQGEAGYT
TRBV30	TRBJ1-1	TRBD1	14	AWDLGDRGRHTEAF
TRBV24-1	TRBJ2-3	NA	9	ATSRGRTQY
TRBV18	TRBJ1-1	TRBD1	12	ANSPIGTADEAF
TRBV20-1	TRBJ1-5	TRBD1	12	SARGQGNGQPQH
TRBV20-1	TRBJ2-3	NA	9	SARTPGAQY
TRBV12-3/TRBV12-4	TRBJ2-3	TRBD1	14	ASSFGDRGSTDVQY
TRBV6-6	TRBJ2-3	TRBD1	15	ASSHRTGGGRTDTQY
TRBV18	TRBJ1-2	NA	11	ASSPAPRTGYT
TRBV7-2	TRBJ2-7	TRBD2	11	ASSSSGGIKQY
TRBV6-1	TRBJ2-1	TRBD2	17	ASSQPGTSGLRSYNEQF
TRBV12-3/TRBV12-4	TRBJ2-7	NA	13	AGSPDTLVQGTRY
TRBV7-3	TRBJ1-1	NA	12	ASSLLGLGTEAF
TRBV3-1	TRBJ2-5	TRBD1	13	AGSYGTGGHNEQY
TRBV20-1	TRBJ2-1	TRBD2	12	SATSGGAYNEQF
TRBV7-2	TRBJ2-1	TRBD2	13	ASSGLAGRYNEQF
TRBV29-1	TRBJ2-7	NA	13	SVSRGQPVPYEQY
TRBV5-1	TRBJ2-7	TRBD1	13	ASTRRGQGAGEQY
TRBV27	TRBJ2-3	NA	12	ASSLEGPHHTQY
TRBV20-1	TRBJ2-1	TRBD1	12	SADGQGSRDEQF
TRBV4-3	TRBJ2-3	NA	15	ASSQDDRISSTDTQY
TRBV6-6	TRBJ1-5	TRBD1	14	ASSYPGQGGGQPQH
TRBV3-1	TRBJ2-7	NA	12	ASSYKTGRYEQY
TRBV7-9	TRBJ2-5	NA	11	ASSFEGQETQY
TRBV7-2	TRBJ1-5	NA	13	ASSLVAGGNQPQH
TRBV12-3/TRBV12-4	TRBJ2-3	NA	12	ASSLYLGPGTQY
TRBV7-2	TRBJ2-1	NA	13	ASRQTRPSHNEQF
TRBV4-2	TRBJ2-5	NA	12	ASSPRLGLETQY
TRBV3-1	TRBJ1-4	NA	11	ASSHGQTEKLF
TRBV6-5	TRBJ1-5	NA	12	ASSAAFDLQPQH
TRBV6-2/TRBV6-3	TRBJ2-1	NA	10	ASSALEGTRF
TRBV12-3/TRBV12-4	TRBJ2-5	NA	12	ASKSRGRGETQY
TRBV7-8	TRBJ2-7	TRBD1	13	ASSLTGAAAYEQY
TRBV28	TRBJ2-5	NA	11	ASSFQGSKTQY
TRBV6-5	TRBJ2-3	TRBD1	15	ASSSWDRVGETDTQY
TRBV5-1	TRBJ2-7	NA	16	ASSLVENSHPSSYEQY
TRBV12-3/TRBV12-4	TRBJ2-3	NA	14	ASSLNPRVASDTQY
TRBV5-5	TRBJ1-2	TRBD1	11	ASSPDRVIGYT
TRBV20-1	TRBJ2-3	TRBD2	13	SASPSGGPTDTQY
TRBV12-3/TRBV12-4	TRBJ2-7	TRBD2	13	ASSMRLAGDNEQY
TRBV5-1	TRBJ1-2	NA	12	ASSLDLGRDGYT
TRBV30	TRBJ2-7	NA	13	AWKEGRAITYEQY
TRBV7-3	TRBJ2-5	NA	10	ASSHLGGTQY
TRBV20-1	TRBJ1-6	TRBD1	11	SAVRDSNSPLH
TRBV20-1	TRBJ2-3	NA	13	SAIDQGEGTDTQY
TRBV7-8	TRBJ2-1	TRBD2	15	ASSSEVRGERRYEQF
TRBV5-1	TRBJ2-1	NA	12	ASSLAGVAFEQF
TRBV20-1	TRBJ1-2	NA	11	SASQIDRGGYT